This TCR beta chain came from a study of cytomegalovirus exposure and HLA in healthy donors. Study-level findings and limits: When presence/absence was analysed, sequencing depth was taken to be roughly uniform across donors.

The primer mix had 60 Vbeta and 13 Jbeta primers. Sequencing used immunoSEQ multiplex PCR; TCRdb keeps in-frame clones, though not all of them. Recorded for this sample: fewer than 200,000 clones. Worth noting for this clone: The target antigen is unknown.

The CDR3 covers 16 residues. Trimming took off 2 bases at V and 8 bases at J, with 21 bases between the two ends. The germline CDR1 and CDR2 sequences are LNHNV and YYDKDF (reference sequence). This clonotype was obtained from a man aged 25 to 45 in good health and CMV-seronegative. Sequencing input: PBMCs. The chain employs TRBV15 and TRBJ1-2, with D uncertain. CDR3 DNA: TGTGCCACCAGCAGATCCGACTATGGAGCAGCTCGGGGCTACACCTTC. It encodes CATSRSDYGAARGYTF.